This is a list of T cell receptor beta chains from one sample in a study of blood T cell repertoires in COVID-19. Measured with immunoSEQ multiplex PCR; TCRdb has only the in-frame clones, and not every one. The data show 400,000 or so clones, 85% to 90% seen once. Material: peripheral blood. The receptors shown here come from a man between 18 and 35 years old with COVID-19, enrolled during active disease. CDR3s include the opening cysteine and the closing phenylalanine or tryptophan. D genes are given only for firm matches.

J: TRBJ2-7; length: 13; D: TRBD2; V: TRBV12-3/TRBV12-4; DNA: TGTGCCAGCAGTCTGGGACTAGTTGGCGAGCAGTACTTC; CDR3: CASSLGLVGEQYF
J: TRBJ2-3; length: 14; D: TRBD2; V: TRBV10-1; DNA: TGCGCCAGCAGTTGGACCCAGCGGGGAGATACGCAGTATTTT; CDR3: CASSWTQRGDTQYF
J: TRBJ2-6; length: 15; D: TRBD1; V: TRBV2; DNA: TGTGCCAGCAGTTTACAGGGGACCGGGGCCAACGTCCTGACTTTC; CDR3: CASSLQGTGANVLTF
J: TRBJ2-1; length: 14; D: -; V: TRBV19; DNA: TGTGCCAGTAGTATGAGAGGCGGAGACAATGAGCAGTTCTTC; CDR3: CASSMRGGDNEQFF
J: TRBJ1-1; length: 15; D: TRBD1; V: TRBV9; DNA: TGTGCCAGCAGCGTAGGGGGACAGACCGATCGGGAGGCTTTCTTT; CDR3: CASSVGGQTDREAFF
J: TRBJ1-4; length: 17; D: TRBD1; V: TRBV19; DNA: TGTGCCAGTAGTATAGCATGGGGACAGGGGGCTGATGAAAAACTGTTTTTT; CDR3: CASSIAWGQGADEKLFF
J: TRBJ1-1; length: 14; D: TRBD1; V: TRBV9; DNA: TGTGCCAGCAGCCCTGCCACAGGGGGCACTGAAGCTTTCTTT; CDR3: CASSPATGGTEAFF
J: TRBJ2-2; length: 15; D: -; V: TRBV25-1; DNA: TGTGCCAGCAGTGAAAGGGGCCTTCGGCCCGGGGAGCTGTTTTTT; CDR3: CASSERGLRPGELFF
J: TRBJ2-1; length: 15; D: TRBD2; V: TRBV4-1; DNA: TGCGCCAGCAGCCGTACTAGCGGGAACTACAATGAGCAGTTCTTC; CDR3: CASSRTSGNYNEQFF
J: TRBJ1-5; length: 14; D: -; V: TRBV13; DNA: TGTGCCAGCAGCTTAGGGACAGGCTATCAGCCCCAGCATTTT; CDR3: CASSLGTGYQPQHF
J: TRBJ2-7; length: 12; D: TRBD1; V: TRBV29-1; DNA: TGCAGCGTTACCGGACAGGGATACGAGCAGTACTTC; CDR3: CSVTGQGYEQYF
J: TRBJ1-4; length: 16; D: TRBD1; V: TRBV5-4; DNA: TGTGCCAGCAGCACGACAGGGGGCCTGGCTAATGAAAAACTGTTTTTT; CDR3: CASSTTGGLANEKLFF
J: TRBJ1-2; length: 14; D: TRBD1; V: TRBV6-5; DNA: TGTGCCAGCGGACGACAGGGACGTGCACGAGGCTACACCTTC; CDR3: CASGRQGRARGYTF